This TCR beta chain was identified in a study of a mutant IDH1 vaccine in newly diagnosed glioma. For the study at large: The treated population exhibited a male proportion of about 60%, a female proportion of roughly 40%, and a mean age of about 40 years. Findings and caveats of the study: Changes to the top peripheral T cell clonotypes appeared unrelated to pseudoprogression.

Worth noting for this clone: Its matching antigen is unknown.

Time point reported: week 11, during vaccination. All doses held 300 ug of mutant IDH1 20-mer peptide, with topical imiquimod. Here immunoSEQ multiplex PCR was the method, and the copy in TCRdb shows in-frame clones only, minus some. Counted here are 110,000 or so clones, roughly 90% occurring once; the ten biggest clones make up roughly 0.65%. Germline V gives CDR1 MDHEN, CDR2 SYDVKM. The ends lost 2 bases at V and 4 bases at J; junction bases unmatched: 7. The CDR3 runs to 15 residues. The chain is built from TRBV28 and TRBJ2-7; the match to TRBD1 covers 8 bases. Source: PBMCs, taken from a glioma patient whose treatment included an IDH1 peptide vaccine. The sequence was collected from a woman aged 50 to 60 with glioma. Here the CDR3 reads CASSLGQGVVYEQYF. CDR3 DNA: TGTGCCAGCAGTTTAGGACAGGGTGTCGTGTACGAGCAGTACTTC.